The 21 T cell receptor beta chains below come from one sample, sequenced in a study of blood T cell repertoires in COVID-19. The table came from immunoSEQ multiplex PCR; TCRdb's copy has only in-frame clones and leaves some out. The sample lists around 200,000 clones, around 84% occurring once. Sequencing was done on a sample of PBMCs or T cells enriched from blood (not recorded which). These receptors all stem from a man in his forties who had recovered from COVID-19.

The chain links TRBV2 to TRBJ2-7; a possible D gene is TRBD2 (6 bases). The germline V and J ends were trimmed by 4 bases and 0 bases, with 13 bases remaining between them. Germline V lookup: CDR1 SNHLY, CDR2 FYNNEI. The CDR3 is 15 residues long. CDR3 DNA: TGTGCCAGCAGTGTCGCGGGGACCTACTCCTACGAGCAGTACTTC. Protein product: CASSVAGTYSYEQYF.

V and J are TRBV21-1 and TRBJ2-7; the D segment call TRBD1 is taken from the table without a DNA check. TRBV21-1 is termed a pseudogene. CDR3 length: 16 amino acids. The CDR3 here is CASSVSGTVSSYEQYF. Written as DNA, the CDR3 is TGTGCCAGCAGCGTCTCCGGGACAGTCAGCTCCTACGAGCAGTACTTC.

The rearrangement links TRBV4-3 to TRBJ1-2, with D unclear. The CDR3 spans 14 residues. V shed 0 bases and J shed 8 bases, with 13 bases lying between them. Germline V lookup: CDR1 LGHNA, CDR2 YSLEER. CDR3 sequence: CASSQDPGSRGYTF. CDR3 bases: TGCGCCAGCAGCCAAGATCCGGGTTCTCGCGGCTACACCTTC.

In regard to this clone: Possible read error: a much larger clone is one base away. The chain uses TRBV2 and TRBJ2-3; TRBD2 matches 12 bases. With 7 bases clipped from V and 2 bases from J, the junction kept 1 base outside the gene matches. CDR3 length: 14 residues. Germline assignment: CDR1 SNHLY and CDR2 FYNNEI. CDR3 protein: CASTSGRATDTQYF. The CDR3 DNA reads as TGTGCCAGCACTAGCGGGAGGGCCACAGATACGCAGTATTTT.

V gene TRBV7-6 combines with J gene TRBJ1-6; 7 positions agree with TRBD1. The germline V gene encodes CDR1 SGHVS and CDR2 FNYEAQ. The CDR3 is 14 amino acids. V lost 5 bases and J lost 10; bases outside the gene matches: 8. The CDR3 loop reads CASSPDRARSPLHF. CDR3 DNA: TGTGCCAGCAGCCCTGACAGGGCGAGATCACCCCTCCACTTT.

This chain links TRBV5-1 with TRBJ2-7, with TRBD1 matching over 8 bases. V dropped 4 bases and J dropped 5; count of bases not matched to a gene: 5. There are 13 residues in the CDR3. Germline V gives CDR1 SGHRS, CDR2 YFSETQ. The CDR3 region has the DNA TGCGCCAGCAGCCGGTGGACAGGGAACGAGCAGTACTTC. It yields the protein CASSRWTGNEQYF.

The gene calls are TRBV4-1 and TRBJ2-2; D is uncertain. Deletions cut 8 bases from V and 3 bases from J, with 13 bases between. CDR3 length: 14 amino acids. CDR1 is MGHRA, CDR2 YSYEKL, per germline. The CDR3 DNA sequence: TGCGCCAGCGGTCCAGCCCGGGACACCGGGGAGCTGTTTTTT. Translation: CASGPARDTGELFF.

V usage is TRBV3-1 (or the pseudogene TRBV3-2) and J usage is TRBJ1-3, with D unclear. V lost 5 bases and J lost 1, with 9 bases in between. Germline CDR1 and CDR2: LGHDT and YNNKEL (reference sequence). The CDR3 is made up of 14 amino acids. As DNA, the CDR3 is TGTGCCAGCAGCTTACAGTCGTCTGGAAACACCATATATTTT. Its translation: CASSLQSSGNTIYF.

The V gene is TRBV6-1, the J gene TRBJ1-2, with D possibly matching TRBD1 (6 bases). The CDR3 has 13 amino acids. V lost 3 bases, J lost 7 bases, and 12 bases lay in between. The germline V gene has CDR1 MNHNS and CDR2 SASEGT. In nucleotides, the CDR3 is TGTGCCAGCAGTGAGGCAGGGGTACCTGGCTACACCTTC. Translated, it gives CASSEAGVPGYTF.

The chain joins TRBV3-1 (or the pseudogene TRBV3-2) to TRBJ2-6, with 8 positions matching TRBD1. Trimming removed 5 bases from V and 4 bases from J; junction bases left unmatched: 10. Germline assignment: CDR1 LGHDT and CDR2 YNNKEL (reference sequence). The CDR3 is made up of 17 amino acids. Here the CDR3 reads CASSKGQGSYGANVLTF. CDR3 sequence (DNA): TGTGCCAGCAGCAAAGGACAGGGTTCTTACGGGGCCAACGTCCTGACTTTC.

The rearrangement joins TRBV27 to TRBJ2-7; 7 bases fit TRBD2. V lost 2 bases and J lost 2; bases outside the gene matches: 6. Germline V lookup: CDR1 MNHEY, CDR2 SMNVEV (reference sequence). CDR3 length: 15 residues. CDR3 amino acids: CASSLLSSGTYEQYF. CDR3 nucleotide sequence: TGTGCCAGCAGTTTACTGTCTAGCGGAACCTACGAGCAGTACTTC.

The V gene is TRBV5-4, the J gene TRBJ1-3, with 7 bases lining up with TRBD1. Germline values: CDR1 SGHNT, CDR2 YYREEE (reference sequence). V trimming: 0 bases; J trimming: 3 bases; junction bases outside the gene matches: 3. The CDR3 covers 15 residues. For the CDR3, the DNA is TGTGCCAGCAGCTTGGACAGGGGCCTTGGAAACACCATATATTTT. Translating it yields CASSLDRGLGNTIYF.

The V gene is TRBV6-5, the J gene TRBJ2-5, with 10 positions matching TRBD2. This CDR3 comprises 14 residues. Losses at the gene ends were 6 bases for V and 5 bases for J; bases not matched to a gene: 6. Looked up from germline, CDR1 is MNHEY and CDR2 is SVGAGI. CDR3 sequence: CASSPGLASETQYF. DNA of the CDR3: TGTGCCAGCAGCCCGGGACTAGCGAGTGAGACCCAGTACTTC.

This clone was counted once. V usage is TRBV5-4 and J usage is TRBJ2-7; the match to TRBD2 covers 7 bases. With V trimmed by 4 bases and J by 5 bases, 9 bases remained unmatched. The CDR3 loop spans 14 amino acids. The V gene's germline CDR1 is SGHNT and CDR2 YYREEE (reference sequence). The CDR3 DNA follows: TGTGCCAGCAGCCAGCGGGACCAGAATCACGAGCAGTACTTC. Its translation is CASSQRDQNHEQYF.

The V call is TRBV18, the J call TRBJ1-5; D may be TRBD1 (6 bases). The V end was cut by 5 bases, the J end by 0 bases, with 17 bases between. The length of the CDR3 is 17 residues. Germline lookup yields CDR1 KGHSH and CDR2 LQKENI. This CDR3 reads CASSERTEPYSNQPQHF. The CDR3 nucleotides are TGTGCCAGCTCAGAACGGACAGAACCTTATAGCAATCAGCCCCAGCATTTT. Full variable domain (rest looked up from reference TRBV18 and TRBJ1-5): NAGVMQNPRHLVRRRGQEARLRCSPMKGHSHVYWYRQLPEEGLKFMVYLQKENIIDESGMPKERFSAEFPKEGPSILRIQQVVRGDSAAYFCASSERTEPYSNQPQHFGDGTRLSIL.

This clone appeared a few times. The chain couples TRBV6-5 to TRBJ1-2; 7 bases agree with TRBD1. V shed 6 bases, J shed 0 bases, and the junction held 7 bases outside the gene matches. The germline V gene has CDR1 MNHEY and CDR2 SVGAGI. CDR3 length equals 15 residues. The CDR3 here is CASSGGDRANYGYTF. The CDR3 coding sequence is TGTGCCAGCAGCGGGGGGGACAGAGCTAACTATGGCTACACCTTC.

The CDR3: CATSDPTQGSGEKLFF. CDR3 in DNA: TGTGCCACCAGTGATCCCACCCAGGGGAGTGGTGAAAAACTGTTTTTT. The chain combines TRBV24-1 with TRBJ1-4; D perhaps matches TRBD1 (6 bases). From germline, CDR1 is KGHDR and CDR2 SFDVKD. Trimming pared 3 bases from V and 7 bases from J, leaving 17 bases between. The CDR3 contains 16 residues.

The DNA for the CDR3 is TGTGCCAGCAGCTTAGGACAGGGAAGGAATTCACCCCTCCACTTT. Amino acids: CASSLGQGRNSPLHF. The rearrangement joins TRBV7-2 to TRBJ1-6; 7 nucleotides line up with TRBD1. After removal of 1 base from V and 7 bases from J, the junction contained 4 bases not matched to a gene. This CDR3 contains 15 residues. Germline V gene sequence: CDR1 SGHTA, CDR2 FQGNSA.

V is TRBV30 and J is TRBJ2-1, with 7 bases aligning to TRBD2. This CDR3 is built from 14 residues. The V and J ends lost 1 base and 3 bases, in that order; junction bases with no gene match: 3. Germline V lookup: CDR1 GTSNPN, CDR2 SVGIG (reference sequence). CDR3 DNA sequence: TGTGCCTGGAGTGGTGGCGGGAGCTACAATGAGCAGTTCTTC. As protein: CAWSGGGSYNEQFF.

The chain combines TRBV6-5 with TRBJ2-7, with 8 bases fitting TRBD2. V lost 5 bases and J lost 4; bases outside the gene matches: 10. Germline CDR1 reads MNHEY; CDR2 reads SVGAGI. The CDR3 length is 15 residues. The DNA of the CDR3 is TGTGCCAGCAGTCCCGATTATGCGGGAGGTTACGAGCAGTACTTC. Protein: CASSPDYAGGYEQYF.

This rearrangement joins TRBV18 to TRBJ2-1; D may be TRBD1 (6 bases). This CDR3 contains 16 residues. The germline V gene encodes CDR1 KGHSH and CDR2 LQKENI. Trimming pared 3 bases from V and 3 bases from J, leaving 15 bases between. CDR3 sequence reads: CASSPTGTPNYNEQFF. CDR3 sequence (DNA): TGTGCCAGCTCACCGACCGGGACACCTAACTACAATGAGCAGTTCTTC.